This T cell receptor (beta chain) was profiled in a study of cytomegalovirus exposure and HLA in healthy donors. Study findings and constraints: While the bulk of TCR sequences proved rare, some public TCRs turned up in many donors. Later genetic work tied a missense DCLRE1C variant to beta-chain V and J trimming.

In the PCR, 60 Vbeta and 13 Jbeta primers were used. Here immunoSEQ multiplex PCR was the method, and the copy in TCRdb shows in-frame clones only, minus some. The sample has around 150,000 clones, roughly three fifths seen once; the top ten hold 6.5%. In regard to this clone: The antigen is not known.

Trimming took off 10 bases at V and 2 bases at J, with 15 bases between the two ends. The CDR3 is made up of 14 amino acids. Germline V gene data show CDR1 as SGHVS and CDR2 as FQNEAQ. These donors, healthy bone marrow donors, were studied. Sequences were obtained from PBMCs. The receptor's source is a woman aged 60 to 75 in good health and CMV-seronegative. V gene TRBV7-8 combines with J gene TRBJ2-1, with D hard to call. Here the CDR3 reads CATEFRPTYNEQFF. In DNA form, the CDR3 reads TGTGCCACCGAGTTCAGGCCCACCTACAATGAGCAGTTCTTC.